This T cell receptor beta chain was recorded in a study of CD8 T cells in Susac syndrome (dated by TCRdb to about 2019). For the study in its entirety: The study used repertoire sequencing to test whether antigen drove CD8+ T cell activation and differentiation in Susac syndrome. Paper-wide results and their limitations: The number of individuals in the TCR sequencing and HLA analysis was acknowledged as relatively small.

From a lookup of the germline V gene (reference sequence), CDR1 and CDR2 are MNHNY and SVGAGI. From cysteine to phenylalanine, the CDR3 is 15 amino acids long. The retained sequence is limited to the CDR3, 45 bases, with the frame set at the first base. The germline V and J ends show losses of 8 bases and 7 bases respectively, and no gene match explains 11 bases of the junction. A note on this clonotype: Its antigen is not yet known. Base qualities were left out, and no much larger clone turns up one base away.

RNA was extracted with the RNeasy kit and about 0.45 to 1 ug was reverse transcribed using random hexamers. The immunoSEQ multiplex PCR assay, which covers 54 Vbeta and 13 Jbeta segments, was used to amplify TCR beta CDR3 regions. PCR amplification bias was corrected by using a synthetic template baseline for primer optimization and computational correction. From the authors' description of their analysis: Reads were annotated to V, D and J genes according to IMGT and were analyzed with immunoSEQ Analyzer, with only productive sequences retained. To calculate clonality, Shannon entropy was normalized by log2 of the number of productive unique sequences and then subtracted from one. For each patient and control, public and private clones were evaluated among the 100 most prevalent clones. A clone was defined as Susac-specific if it was absent from the healthy and MS cohorts, from about 1,100 published viral clones and from other ImmuneACCESS disease sequences. In-frame beta chains were kept once TCRdb had trimmed the public reads at Q25 with fastp and called clones with MiXCR. Rows matching on CDR3 protein sequence are summarized as one entry with the most common DNA and genes. These V and J calls rely on TCRdb rather than the paper's analysis. The sample has some 110,000 distinct CDR3 sequences on record, approximately 93% of them singletons. Clones ranked in the top ten supply about 0.09% of the sample.

Peripheral blood CD8+ and CD4+ T cells from healthy donors, Susac syndrome patients and multiple sclerosis patients were profiled by high-throughput TCR beta sequencing. Multiple sclerosis controls were treatment-naive patients with stable or active relapsing-remitting disease fulfilling revised McDonald criteria. Bulk CD8+ and CD4+ T cells were purified by magnetic negative isolation, whereas CD8+ TEMRA cells were enriched by FACS. Blood was drawn into EDTA tubes, processed within 24 hours, and PBMCs were isolated by density gradient centrifugation. PBMCs intended for TCR sequencing were frozen in liquid nitrogen and were later thawed in a 37 degrees C water bath. A purity of at least 90% was achieved for sorted or isolated CD4+, CD8+ and CD8+ TEMRA cells.

The source of this sequence is a human donor with multiple sclerosis. The sequenced sample was CD4+ T cells from PBMCs. The V gene is TRBV6-6 and the J gene is TRBJ1-6; 7 bases in the junction line up with TRBD1. The DNA sequence reads TGTGCCAGCGGAGAACCGACAGGGAGAAATTCACCCCTCCACTTT. Its amino acids are CASGEPTGRNSPLHF.